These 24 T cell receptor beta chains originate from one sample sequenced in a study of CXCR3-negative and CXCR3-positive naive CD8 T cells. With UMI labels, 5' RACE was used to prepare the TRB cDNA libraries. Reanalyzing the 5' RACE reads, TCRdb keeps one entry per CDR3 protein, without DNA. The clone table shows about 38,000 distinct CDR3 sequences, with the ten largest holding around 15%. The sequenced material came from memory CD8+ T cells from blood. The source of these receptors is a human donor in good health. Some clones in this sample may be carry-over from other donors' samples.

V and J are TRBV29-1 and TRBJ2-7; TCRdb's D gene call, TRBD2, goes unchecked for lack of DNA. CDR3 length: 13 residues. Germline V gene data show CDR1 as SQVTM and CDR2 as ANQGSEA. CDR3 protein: CSVIPSGAYEQYF.

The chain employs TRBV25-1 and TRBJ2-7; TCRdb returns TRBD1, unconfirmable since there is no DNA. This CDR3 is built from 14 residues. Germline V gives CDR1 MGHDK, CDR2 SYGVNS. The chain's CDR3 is CASSDGGVAYEQYF.

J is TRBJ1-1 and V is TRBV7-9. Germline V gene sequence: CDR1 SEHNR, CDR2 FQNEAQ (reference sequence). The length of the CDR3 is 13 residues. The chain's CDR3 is CASSLQRNTEAFF.

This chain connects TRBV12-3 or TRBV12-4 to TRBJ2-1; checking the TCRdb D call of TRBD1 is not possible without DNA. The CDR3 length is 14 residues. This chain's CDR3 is CASSFGSSQGEQFF.

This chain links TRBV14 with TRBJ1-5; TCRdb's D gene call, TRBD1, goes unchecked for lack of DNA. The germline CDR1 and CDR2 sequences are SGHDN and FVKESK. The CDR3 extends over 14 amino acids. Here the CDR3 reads CASSQAGFNQPQHF.

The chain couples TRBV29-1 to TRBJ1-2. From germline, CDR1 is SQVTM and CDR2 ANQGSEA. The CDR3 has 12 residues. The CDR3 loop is CSVEEAGPGYTF.

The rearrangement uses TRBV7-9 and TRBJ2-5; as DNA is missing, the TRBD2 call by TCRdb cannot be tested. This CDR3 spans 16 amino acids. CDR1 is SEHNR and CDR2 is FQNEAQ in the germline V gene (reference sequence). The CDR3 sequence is CASSLGPAGLKETQYF.

The CDR3 sequence: CASSETQVNTEAFF. This sequence joins TRBV10-2 and TRBJ1-1; there is no DNA to check the TCRdb D call of TRBD1. This CDR3 is built from 14 residues. Per germline, CDR1 WSHSY and CDR2 SAAADI.

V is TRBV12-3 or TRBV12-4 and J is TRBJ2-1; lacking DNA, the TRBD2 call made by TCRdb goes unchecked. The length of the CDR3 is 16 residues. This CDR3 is CASSLSGLAEGNEQFF.

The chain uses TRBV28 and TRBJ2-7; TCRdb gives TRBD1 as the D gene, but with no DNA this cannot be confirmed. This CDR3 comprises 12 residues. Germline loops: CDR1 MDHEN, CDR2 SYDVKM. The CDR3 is CASSSIRGEQYF.

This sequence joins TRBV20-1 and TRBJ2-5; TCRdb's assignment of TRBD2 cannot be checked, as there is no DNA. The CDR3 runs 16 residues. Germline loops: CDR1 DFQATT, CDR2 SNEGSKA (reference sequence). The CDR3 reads CSALALVAGGGETQYF.

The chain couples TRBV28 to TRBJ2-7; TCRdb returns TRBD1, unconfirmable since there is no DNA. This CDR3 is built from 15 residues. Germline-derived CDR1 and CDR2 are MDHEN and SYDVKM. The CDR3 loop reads CATLFASGLSYEQYF.

CDR3 sequence: CASSFNKNTEAFF. V is TRBV12-3 or TRBV12-4 and J is TRBJ1-1. The CDR3 runs 13 residues.

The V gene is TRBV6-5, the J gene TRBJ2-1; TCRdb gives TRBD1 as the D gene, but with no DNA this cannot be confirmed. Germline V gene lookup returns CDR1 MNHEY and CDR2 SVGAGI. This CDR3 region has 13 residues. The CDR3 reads CASSLGTGDEQFF.

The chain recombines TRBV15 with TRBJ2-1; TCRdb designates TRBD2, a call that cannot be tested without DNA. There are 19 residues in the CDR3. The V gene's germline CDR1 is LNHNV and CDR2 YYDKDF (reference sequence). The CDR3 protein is CATPVRLAGGNSSYNEQFF.

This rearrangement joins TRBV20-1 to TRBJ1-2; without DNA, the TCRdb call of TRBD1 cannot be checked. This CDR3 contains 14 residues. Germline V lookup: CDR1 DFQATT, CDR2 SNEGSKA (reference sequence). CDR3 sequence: CSAGTGLSDIGYTF.

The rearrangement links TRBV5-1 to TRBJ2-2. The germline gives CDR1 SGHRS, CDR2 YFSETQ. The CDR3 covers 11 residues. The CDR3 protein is CASSPAGELFF. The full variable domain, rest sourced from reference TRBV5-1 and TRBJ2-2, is KAGVTQTPRYLIKTRGQQVTLSCSPISGHRSVSWYQQTPGQGLQFLFEYFSETQRNKGNFPGRFSGRQFSNSRSEMNVSTLELGDSALYLCASSPAGELFFGEGSRLTVL.

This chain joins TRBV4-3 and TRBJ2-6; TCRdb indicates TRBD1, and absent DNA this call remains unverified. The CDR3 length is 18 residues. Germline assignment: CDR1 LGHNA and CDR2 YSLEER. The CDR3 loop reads CASSQQETGVSGANVLTF.

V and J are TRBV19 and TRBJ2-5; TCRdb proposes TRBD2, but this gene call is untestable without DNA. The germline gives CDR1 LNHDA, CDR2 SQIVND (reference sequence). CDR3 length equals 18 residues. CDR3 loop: CASSPGTSELAFQETQYF.

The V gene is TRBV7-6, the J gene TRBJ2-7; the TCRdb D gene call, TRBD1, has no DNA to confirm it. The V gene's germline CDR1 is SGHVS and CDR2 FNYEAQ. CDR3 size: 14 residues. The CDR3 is CASSLAPDSYEQYF.

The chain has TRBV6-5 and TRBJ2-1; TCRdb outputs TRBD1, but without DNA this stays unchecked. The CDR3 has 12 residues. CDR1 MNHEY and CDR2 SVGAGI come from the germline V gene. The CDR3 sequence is CASSLQGSRQFF.

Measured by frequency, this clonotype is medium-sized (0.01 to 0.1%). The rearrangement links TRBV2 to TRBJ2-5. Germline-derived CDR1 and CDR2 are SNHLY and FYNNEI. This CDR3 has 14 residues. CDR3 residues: CASRALGDGETQYF.

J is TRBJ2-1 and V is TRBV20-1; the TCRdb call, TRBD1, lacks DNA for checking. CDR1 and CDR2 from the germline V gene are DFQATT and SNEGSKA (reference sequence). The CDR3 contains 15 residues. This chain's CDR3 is CSARSDRGLENEQFF.

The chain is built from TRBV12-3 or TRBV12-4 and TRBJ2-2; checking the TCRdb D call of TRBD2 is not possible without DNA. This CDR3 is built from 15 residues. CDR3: CASSLVPGGSGELFF.